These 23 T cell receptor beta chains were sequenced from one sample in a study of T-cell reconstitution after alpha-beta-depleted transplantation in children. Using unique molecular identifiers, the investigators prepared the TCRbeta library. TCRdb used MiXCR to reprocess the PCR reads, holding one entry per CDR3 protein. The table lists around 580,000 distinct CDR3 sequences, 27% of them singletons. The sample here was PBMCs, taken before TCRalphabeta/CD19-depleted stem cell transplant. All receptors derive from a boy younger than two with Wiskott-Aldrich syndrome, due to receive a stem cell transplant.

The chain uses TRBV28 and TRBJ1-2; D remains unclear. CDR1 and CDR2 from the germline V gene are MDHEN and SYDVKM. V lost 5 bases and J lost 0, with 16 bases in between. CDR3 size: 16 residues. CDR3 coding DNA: TGTGCCAGCAGTCCCCTTGACGTCTCTACTAACTATGGCTACACCTTC. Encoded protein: CASSPLDVSTNYGYTF.

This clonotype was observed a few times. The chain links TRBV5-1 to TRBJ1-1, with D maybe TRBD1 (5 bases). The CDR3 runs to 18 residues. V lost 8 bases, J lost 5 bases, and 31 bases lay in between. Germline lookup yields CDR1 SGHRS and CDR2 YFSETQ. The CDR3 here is CASRSERRNRDSGTEAFF. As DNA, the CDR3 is TGCGCCAGTCGCTCCGAACGTCGTAATAGGGACTCAGGTACTGAAGCTTTCTTT. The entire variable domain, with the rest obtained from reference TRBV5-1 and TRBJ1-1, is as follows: KAGVTQTPRYLIKTRGQQVTLSCSPISGHRSVSWYQQTPGQGLQFLFEYFSETQRNKGNFPGRFSGRQFSNSRSEMNVSTLELGDSALYLCASRSERRNRDSGTEAFFGQGTRLTVV.

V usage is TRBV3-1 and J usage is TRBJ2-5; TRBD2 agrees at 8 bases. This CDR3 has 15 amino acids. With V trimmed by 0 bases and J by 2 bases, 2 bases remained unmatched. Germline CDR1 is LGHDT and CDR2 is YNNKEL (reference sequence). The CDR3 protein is CASSQDPGGQETQYF. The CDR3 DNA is TGTGCCAGCAGCCAAGATCCGGGAGGGCAAGAGACCCAGTACTTC.

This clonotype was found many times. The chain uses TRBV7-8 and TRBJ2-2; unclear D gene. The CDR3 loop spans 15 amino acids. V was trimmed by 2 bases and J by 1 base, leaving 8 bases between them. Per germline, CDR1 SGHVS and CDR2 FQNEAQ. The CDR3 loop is CASSLYGQNTGELFF. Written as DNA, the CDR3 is TGTGCCAGCAGCTTATATGGGCAGAACACCGGGGAGCTGTTTTTT.

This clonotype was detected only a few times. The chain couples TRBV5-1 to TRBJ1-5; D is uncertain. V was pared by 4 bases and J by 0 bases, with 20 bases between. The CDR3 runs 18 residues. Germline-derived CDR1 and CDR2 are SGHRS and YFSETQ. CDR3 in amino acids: CASSIPLRSADSNQPQHF. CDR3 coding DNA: TGCGCCAGCAGCATACCTCTAAGGAGTGCCGATAGCAATCAGCCCCAGCATTTT.

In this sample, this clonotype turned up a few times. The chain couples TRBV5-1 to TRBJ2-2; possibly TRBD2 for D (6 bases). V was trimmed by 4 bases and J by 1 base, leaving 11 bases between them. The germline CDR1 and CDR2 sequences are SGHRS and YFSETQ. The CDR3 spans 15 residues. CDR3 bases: TGCGCCAGCAGCGGGGGGACGCTGAACACCGGGGAGCTGTTTTTT. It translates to CASSGGTLNTGELFF.

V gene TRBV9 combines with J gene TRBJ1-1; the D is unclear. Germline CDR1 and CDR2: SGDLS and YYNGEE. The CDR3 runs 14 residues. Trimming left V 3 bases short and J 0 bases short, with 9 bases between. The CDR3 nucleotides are TGTGCCAGCAGCGCTAACACACTGAACACTGAAGCTTTCTTT. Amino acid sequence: CASSANTLNTEAFF.

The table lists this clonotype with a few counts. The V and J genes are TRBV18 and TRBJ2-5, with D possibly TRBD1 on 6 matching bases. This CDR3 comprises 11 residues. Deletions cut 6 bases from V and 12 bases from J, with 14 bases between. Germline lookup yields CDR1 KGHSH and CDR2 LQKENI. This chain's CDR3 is CASSETGPEYF. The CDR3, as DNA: TGTGCCAGCTCGGAAACAGGGCCGGAGTACTTC.

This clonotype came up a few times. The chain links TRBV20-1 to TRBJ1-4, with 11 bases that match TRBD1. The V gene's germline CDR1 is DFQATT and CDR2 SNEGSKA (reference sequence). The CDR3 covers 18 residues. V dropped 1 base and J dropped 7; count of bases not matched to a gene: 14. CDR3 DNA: TGCAGTGCTAGAGCTCCCGGGACAGGGGGGGCATTGGGTGAAAAACTGTTTTTT. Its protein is CSARAPGTGGALGEKLFF.

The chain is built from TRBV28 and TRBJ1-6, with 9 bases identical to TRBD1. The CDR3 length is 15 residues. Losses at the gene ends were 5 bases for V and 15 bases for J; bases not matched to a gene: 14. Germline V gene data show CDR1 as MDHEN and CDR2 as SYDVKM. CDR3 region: CASSPGQGPLASLHF. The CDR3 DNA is TGTGCCAGCAGTCCCGGACAGGGGCCACTCGCTAGCCTCCACTTT.

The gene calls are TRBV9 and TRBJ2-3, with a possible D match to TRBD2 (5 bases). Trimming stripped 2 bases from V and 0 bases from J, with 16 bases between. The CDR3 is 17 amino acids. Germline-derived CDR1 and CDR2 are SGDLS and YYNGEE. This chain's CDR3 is CASSVTSDLTSTDTQYF. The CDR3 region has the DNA TGTGCCAGCAGCGTCACTTCGGACTTAACTAGCACAGATACGCAGTATTTT. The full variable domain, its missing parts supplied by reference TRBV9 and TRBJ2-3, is DSGVTQTPKHLITATGQRVTLRCSPRSGDLSVYWYQQSLDQGLQFLIQYYNGEERAKGNILERFSAQQFPDLHSELNLSSLELGDSALYFCASSVTSDLTSTDTQYFGPGTRLTVL.

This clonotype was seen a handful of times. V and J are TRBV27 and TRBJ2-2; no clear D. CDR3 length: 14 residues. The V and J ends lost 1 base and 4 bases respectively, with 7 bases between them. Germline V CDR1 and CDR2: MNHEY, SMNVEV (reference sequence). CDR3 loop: CASSLLLTTGELFF. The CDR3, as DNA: TGTGCCAGCAGTTTATTGCTAACCACCGGGGAGCTGTTTTTT.

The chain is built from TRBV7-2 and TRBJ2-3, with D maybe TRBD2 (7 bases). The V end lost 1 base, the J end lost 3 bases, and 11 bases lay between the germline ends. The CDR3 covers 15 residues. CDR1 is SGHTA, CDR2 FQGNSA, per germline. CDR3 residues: CASSLGGGFTDTQYF. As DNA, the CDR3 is TGTGCCAGCAGCTTAGGGGGGGGCTTTACAGATACGCAGTATTTT.

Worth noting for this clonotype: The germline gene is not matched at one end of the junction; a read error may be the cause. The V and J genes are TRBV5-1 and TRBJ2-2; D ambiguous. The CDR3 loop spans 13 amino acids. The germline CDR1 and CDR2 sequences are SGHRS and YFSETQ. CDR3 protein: CACSNGPTGELFF. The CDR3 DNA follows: TGCGCCTGCAGCAACGGACCGACCGGGGAGCTGTTTTTT. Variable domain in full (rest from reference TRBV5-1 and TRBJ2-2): KAGVTQTPRYLIKTRGQQVTLSCSPISGHRSVSWYQQTPGQGLQFLFEYFSETQRNKGNFPGRFSGRQFSNSRSEMNVSTLELGDSALYLCACSNGPTGELFFGEGSRLTVL.

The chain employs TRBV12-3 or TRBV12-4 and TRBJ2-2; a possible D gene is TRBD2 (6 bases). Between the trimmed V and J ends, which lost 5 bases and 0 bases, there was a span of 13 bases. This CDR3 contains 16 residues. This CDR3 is CASSPRLVTNTGELFF. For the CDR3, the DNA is TGTGCCAGCAGTCCCCGACTAGTAACGAACACCGGGGAGCTGTTTTTT.

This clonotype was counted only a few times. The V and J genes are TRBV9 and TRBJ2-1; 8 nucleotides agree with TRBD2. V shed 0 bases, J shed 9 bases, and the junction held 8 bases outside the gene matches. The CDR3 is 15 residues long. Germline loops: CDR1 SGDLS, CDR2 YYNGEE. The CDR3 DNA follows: TGTGCCAGCAGCGTAGAGTCGGGAGGGCCTTCTGAGCAGTTCTTC. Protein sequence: CASSVESGGPSEQFF. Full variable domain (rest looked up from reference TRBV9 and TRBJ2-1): DSGVTQTPKHLITATGQRVTLRCSPRSGDLSVYWYQQSLDQGLQFLIQYYNGEERAKGNILERFSAQQFPDLHSELNLSSLELGDSALYFCASSVESGGPSEQFFGPGTRLTVL.

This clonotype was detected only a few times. The CDR3 sequence: CASSLLYQETQYF. The DNA for the CDR3 is TGTGCCAGCAGTTTGCTTTACCAAGAGACCCAGTACTTC. This sequence joins TRBV27 and TRBJ2-5; D ambiguous. Germline V CDR1 and CDR2: MNHEY, SMNVEV (reference sequence). The V and J ends lost 3 bases and 0 bases respectively, with 5 bases between them. This CDR3 is built from 13 residues.

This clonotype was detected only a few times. CDR3 DNA sequence: TGCGCCAGCAGGGGAGGGGGGCTCGTCACTGAAGCTTTCTTT. It is translated as CASRGGGLVTEAFF. The chain employs TRBV5-1 and TRBJ1-1, with a possible D match to TRBD1 (6 bases). V shed 5 bases and J shed 4 bases, with 15 bases lying between them. Germline CDR1 SGHRS, CDR2 YFSETQ. The CDR3 runs 14 residues.

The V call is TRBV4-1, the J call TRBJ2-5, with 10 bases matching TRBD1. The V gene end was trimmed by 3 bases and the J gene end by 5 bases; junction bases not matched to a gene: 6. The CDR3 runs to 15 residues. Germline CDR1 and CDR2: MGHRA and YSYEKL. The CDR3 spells CASSHRQGARETQYF. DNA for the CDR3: TGCGCCAGCAGCCACCGACAGGGGGCTCGGGAGACCCAGTACTTC.

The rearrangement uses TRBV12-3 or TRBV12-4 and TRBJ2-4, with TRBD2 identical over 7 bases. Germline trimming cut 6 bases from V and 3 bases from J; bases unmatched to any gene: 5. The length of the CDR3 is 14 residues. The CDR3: CASSRSGVKNIQYF. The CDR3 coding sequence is TGTGCCAGCAGCAGGAGCGGGGTCAAAAACATTCAGTACTTC.

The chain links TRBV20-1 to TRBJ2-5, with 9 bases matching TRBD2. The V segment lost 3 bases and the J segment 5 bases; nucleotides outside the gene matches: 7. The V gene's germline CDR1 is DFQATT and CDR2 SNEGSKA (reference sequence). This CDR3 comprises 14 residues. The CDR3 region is CSARISGRTETQYF. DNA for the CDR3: TGCAGTGCTAGGATTAGCGGGAGAACGGAGACCCAGTACTTC.

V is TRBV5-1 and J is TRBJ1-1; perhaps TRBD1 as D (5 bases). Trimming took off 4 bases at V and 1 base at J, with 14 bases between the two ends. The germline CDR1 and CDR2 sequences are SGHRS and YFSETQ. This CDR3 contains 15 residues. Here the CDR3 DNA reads TGCGCCAGCAGCGCTCGGGACGGACAGAACACTGAAGCTTTCTTT. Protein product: CASSARDGQNTEAFF.

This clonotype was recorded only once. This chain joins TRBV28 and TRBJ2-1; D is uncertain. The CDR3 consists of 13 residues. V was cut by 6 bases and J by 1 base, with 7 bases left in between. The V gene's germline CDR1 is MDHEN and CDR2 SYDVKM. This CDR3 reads CASRTRSYNEQFF. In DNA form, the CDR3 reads TGTGCCAGCAGGACGCGTTCCTACAATGAGCAGTTCTTC.